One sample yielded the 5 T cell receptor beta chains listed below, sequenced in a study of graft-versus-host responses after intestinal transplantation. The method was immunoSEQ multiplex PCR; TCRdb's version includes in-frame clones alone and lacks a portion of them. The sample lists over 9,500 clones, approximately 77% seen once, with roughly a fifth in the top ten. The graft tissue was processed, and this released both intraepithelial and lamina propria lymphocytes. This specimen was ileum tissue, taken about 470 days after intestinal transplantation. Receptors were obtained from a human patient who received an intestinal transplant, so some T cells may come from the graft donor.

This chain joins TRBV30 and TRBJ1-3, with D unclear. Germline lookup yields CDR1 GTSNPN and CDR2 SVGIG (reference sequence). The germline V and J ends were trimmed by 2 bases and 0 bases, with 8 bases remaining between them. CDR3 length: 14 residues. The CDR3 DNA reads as TGTGCCTGGAGTTCGGGGTACTCTGGAAACACCATATATTTT. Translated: CAWSSGYSGNTIYF.

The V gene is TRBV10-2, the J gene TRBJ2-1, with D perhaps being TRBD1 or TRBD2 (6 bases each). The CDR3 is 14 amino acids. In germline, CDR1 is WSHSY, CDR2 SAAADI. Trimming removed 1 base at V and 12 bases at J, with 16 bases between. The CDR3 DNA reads TGCGCCAGCAGTGAGTTAGGTGGGGGGCAGGGGCAGTTCTTC. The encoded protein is CASSELGGGQGQFF.

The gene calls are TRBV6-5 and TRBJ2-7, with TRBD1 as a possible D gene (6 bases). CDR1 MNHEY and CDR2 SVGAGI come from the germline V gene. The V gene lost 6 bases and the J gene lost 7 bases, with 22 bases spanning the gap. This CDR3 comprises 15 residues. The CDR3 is CASRITKGQRGEQYF. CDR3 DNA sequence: TGTGCCAGCAGGATAACCAAAGGACAGCGAGGGGAGCAGTACTTC.

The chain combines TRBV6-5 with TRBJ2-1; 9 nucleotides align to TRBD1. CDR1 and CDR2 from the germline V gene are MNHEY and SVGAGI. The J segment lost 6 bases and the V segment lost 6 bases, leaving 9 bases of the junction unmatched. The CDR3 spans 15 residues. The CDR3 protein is CASSKTGGPLNEQFF. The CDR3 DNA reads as TGTGCCAGCAGCAAAACAGGGGGCCCCCTCAATGAGCAGTTCTTC.

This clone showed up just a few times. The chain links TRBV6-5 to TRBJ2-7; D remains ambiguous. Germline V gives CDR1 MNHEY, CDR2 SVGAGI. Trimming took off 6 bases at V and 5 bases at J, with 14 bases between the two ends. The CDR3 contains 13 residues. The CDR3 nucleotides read TGTGCCAGCAGGGACGGCACACTGCACGAGCAGTACTTC. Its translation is CASRDGTLHEQYF.